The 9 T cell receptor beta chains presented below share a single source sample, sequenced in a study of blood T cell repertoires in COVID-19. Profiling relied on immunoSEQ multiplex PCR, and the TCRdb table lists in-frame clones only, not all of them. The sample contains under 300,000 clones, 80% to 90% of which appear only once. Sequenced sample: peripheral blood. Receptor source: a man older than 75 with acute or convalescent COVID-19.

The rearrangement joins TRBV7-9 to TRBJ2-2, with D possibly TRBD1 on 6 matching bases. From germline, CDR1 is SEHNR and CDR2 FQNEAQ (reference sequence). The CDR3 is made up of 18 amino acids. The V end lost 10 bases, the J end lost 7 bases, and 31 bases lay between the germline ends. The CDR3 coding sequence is TGTGCCAACCAGAAAAATGACCCCCGGGGACAAAGCTACGGGGAGCTGTTTTTT. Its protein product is CANQKNDPRGQSYGELFF.

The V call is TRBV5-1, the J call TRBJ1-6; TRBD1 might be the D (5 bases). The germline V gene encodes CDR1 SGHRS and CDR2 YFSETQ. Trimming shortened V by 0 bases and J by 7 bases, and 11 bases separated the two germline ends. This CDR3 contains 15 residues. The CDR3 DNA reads TGCGCCAGCAGCTTGGAGGGGACTAAGAATTCACCCCTCCACTTT. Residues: CASSLEGTKNSPLHF.

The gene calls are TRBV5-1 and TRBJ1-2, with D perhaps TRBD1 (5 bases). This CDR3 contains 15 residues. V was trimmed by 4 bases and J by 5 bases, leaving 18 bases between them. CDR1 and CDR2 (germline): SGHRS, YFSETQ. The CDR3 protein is CASSPSPGLGYGYTF. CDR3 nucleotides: TGCGCCAGCAGCCCTTCTCCGGGACTTGGGTATGGCTACACCTTC.

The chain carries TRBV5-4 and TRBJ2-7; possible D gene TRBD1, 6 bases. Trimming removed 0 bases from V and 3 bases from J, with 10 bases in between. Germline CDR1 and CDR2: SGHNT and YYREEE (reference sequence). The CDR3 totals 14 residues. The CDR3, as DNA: TGTGCCAGCAGCTTGGGGACAGAGATCTACGAGCAGTACTTC. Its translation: CASSLGTEIYEQYF. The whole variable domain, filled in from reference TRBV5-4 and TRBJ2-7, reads ETGVTQSPTHLIKTRGQQVTLRCSSQSGHNTVSWYQQALGQGPQFIFQYYREEENGRGNFPPRFSGLQFPNYSSELNVNALELDDSALYLCASSLGTEIYEQYFGPGTRLTVT.

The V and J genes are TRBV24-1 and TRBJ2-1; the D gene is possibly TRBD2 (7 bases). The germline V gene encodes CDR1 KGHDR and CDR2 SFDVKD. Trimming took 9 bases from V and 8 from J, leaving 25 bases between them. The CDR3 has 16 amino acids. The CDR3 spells CATGGGGSAETDEQFF. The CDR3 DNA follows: TGTGCCACCGGAGGGGGGGGGTCAGCGGAGACGGATGAGCAGTTCTTC.

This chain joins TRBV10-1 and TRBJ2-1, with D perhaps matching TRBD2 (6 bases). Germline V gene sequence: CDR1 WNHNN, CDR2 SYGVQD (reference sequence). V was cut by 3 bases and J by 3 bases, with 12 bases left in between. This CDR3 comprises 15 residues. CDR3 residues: CASSDGSEGYNEQFF. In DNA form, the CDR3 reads TGCGCCAGCAGTGACGGGAGCGAGGGCTACAATGAGCAGTTCTTC.

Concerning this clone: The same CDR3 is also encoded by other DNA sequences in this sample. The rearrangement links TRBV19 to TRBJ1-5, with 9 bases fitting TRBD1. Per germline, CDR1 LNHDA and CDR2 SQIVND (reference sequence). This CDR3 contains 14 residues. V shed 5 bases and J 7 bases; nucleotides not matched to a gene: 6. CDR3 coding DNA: TGTGCCAGTAGTGGAACAGGGGGCCAGCAGCCCCAGCATTTT. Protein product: CASSGTGGQQPQHF. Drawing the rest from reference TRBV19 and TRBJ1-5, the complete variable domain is DGGITQSPKYLFRKEGQNVTLSCEQNLNHDAMYWYRQDPGQGLRLIYYSQIVNDFQKGDIAEGYSVSREKKESFPLTVTSAQKNPTAFYLCASSGTGGQQPQHFGDGTRLSIL.

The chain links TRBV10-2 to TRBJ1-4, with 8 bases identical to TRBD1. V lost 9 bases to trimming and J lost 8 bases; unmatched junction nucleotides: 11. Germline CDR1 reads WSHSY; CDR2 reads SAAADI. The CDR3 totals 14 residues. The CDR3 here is CASAPGGRGEKLFF. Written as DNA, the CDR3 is TGCGCCAGTGCGCCAGGGGGCAGAGGGGAAAAACTGTTTTTT.

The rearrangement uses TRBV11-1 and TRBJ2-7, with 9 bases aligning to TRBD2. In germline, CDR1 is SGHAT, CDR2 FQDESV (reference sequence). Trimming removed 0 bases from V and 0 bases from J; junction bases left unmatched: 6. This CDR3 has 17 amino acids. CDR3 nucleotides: TGTGCCAGCAGCTTAGCGGCGGCGGGGGGGAGCTCCTACGAGCAGTACTTC. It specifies CASSLAAAGGSSYEQYF.